What follows are 15 T cell receptor beta chains derived from one specimen sequenced in a study of radiotherapy plus CTLA-4 blockade in lung cancer. Assay: immunoSEQ multiplex PCR; the TCRdb copy retains only in-frame clones and omits some. The sample has 27,000 or so clones, roughly 79% seen once. The sample here was peripheral blood, taken from a patient treated with radiotherapy plus ipilimumab. The origin of the receptors is a human donor with non-small cell lung cancer that progressed on radiotherapy plus ipilimumab.

The chain uses TRBV7-9 and TRBJ1-1; D call uncertain. Trimming removed 1 base from V and 11 bases from J, with 11 bases in between. The germline V gene has CDR1 SEHNR and CDR2 FQNEAQ (reference sequence). CDR3 length: 12 residues. In DNA form, the CDR3 reads TGTGCCAGCAGCTTAGGGAGGGAGCGTGCTTTCTTT. Translation: CASSLGRERAFF.

V is TRBV6-1 and J is TRBJ1-1; a possible D gene is TRBD1 (6 bases). The CDR3 contains 13 residues. Germline V gene sequence: CDR1 MNHNS, CDR2 SASEGT. Trimming left V 6 bases short and J 3 bases short, with 11 bases between. The CDR3 DNA is TGTGCCAGCAGCCGCCAGGGGTACACTGAAGCTTTCTTT. This sequence encodes CASSRQGYTEAFF.

This sequence joins TRBV9 and TRBJ2-2; D ambiguous. Germline-derived CDR1 and CDR2 are SGDLS and YYNGEE. The CDR3 length is 15 residues. V was pared by 4 bases and J by 3 bases, with 13 bases between. The CDR3 spells CASSWGTVDTGELFF. In DNA, the CDR3 is TGTGCCAGCAGCTGGGGAACAGTGGACACCGGGGAGCTGTTTTTT.

This clone was counted a few times. CDR3 coding DNA: TGCGCCAGCAGCTTGGAGGGGGTAAGTCAGCCCCAGCATTTT. It specifies CASSLEGVSQPQHF. V gene TRBV5-1 combines with J gene TRBJ1-5; D is possibly TRBD1 (6 bases). Germline V gene data show CDR1 as SGHRS and CDR2 as YFSETQ. Trimming took 0 bases from V and 6 from J, leaving 10 bases between them. This CDR3 is 14 amino acids long.

V and J are TRBV28 and TRBJ2-2; D ambiguous. The CDR3 covers 13 residues. V gave up 7 bases and J gave up 4 bases, with 10 bases separating them. Germline assignment: CDR1 MDHEN and CDR2 SYDVKM. DNA of the CDR3: TGTGCCAGCACCCCATGGGGCACCGGGGAGCTGTTTTTT. Translated: CASTPWGTGELFF.

The gene calls are TRBV5-1 and TRBJ2-1; 7 nucleotides agree with TRBD2. After removal of 6 bases from V and 3 bases from J, the junction contained 6 bases not matched to a gene. The CDR3 has 14 amino acids. CDR1 and CDR2 from the germline V gene are SGHRS and YFSETQ. CDR3 DNA: TGCGCCAGCACCGCGGAGCGGGACTACAATGAGCAGTTCTTC. It yields the protein CASTAERDYNEQFF.

The V and J genes are TRBV18 and TRBJ2-1, with D perhaps matching TRBD1 or TRBD2 (9 bases each). Trimming pared 6 bases from V and 5 bases from J, leaving 29 bases between. Germline CDR1 and CDR2: KGHSH and LQKENI. This CDR3 is 19 amino acids long. In DNA, the CDR3 is TGTGCCAGCTCCGACCGGGACAGGGCTGCGGGGGGGCCGGACAATGAGCAGTTCTTC. Translating gives CASSDRDRAAGGPDNEQFF.

This clone was recorded only once. The rearrangement links TRBV28 to TRBJ1-1; TRBD1 might be the D (5 bases). CDR3 length equals 14 residues. Germline V CDR1 and CDR2: MDHEN, SYDVKM. Trimming removed 4 bases from V and 1 base from J, with 10 bases in between. CDR3 bases: TGTGCCAGCAGTTCGTACACAGGGAACACTGAAGCTTTCTTT. It translates to CASSSYTGNTEAFF.

V is TRBV5-6 and J is TRBJ1-2; 10 bases agree with TRBD1. CDR1 is SGHDT and CDR2 is YYEEEE in the germline V gene. V lost 1 base to trimming and J lost 3 bases; unmatched junction nucleotides: 6. The CDR3 is 16 amino acids. As DNA, the CDR3 is TGTGCCAGCAGCTTGTCCGCGGACAGGGGGTACTATGGCTACACCTTC. This encodes CASSLSADRGYYGYTF.

The rearrangement joins TRBV2 to TRBJ1-2; maybe TRBD1 (6 bases). The ends were cut back, 0 bases at V and 2 bases at J, with 13 bases in the middle. The CDR3 is made up of 16 amino acids. Germline assignment: CDR1 SNHLY and CDR2 FYNNEI. CDR3 amino acids: CASSEANRGANYGYTF. The CDR3 region has the DNA TGTGCCAGCAGTGAAGCGAATCGGGGGGCAAACTATGGCTACACCTTC. The complete variable domain, with remaining parts taken from reference TRBV2 and TRBJ1-2, reads EPEVTQTPSHQVTQMGQEVILRCVPISNHLYFYWYRQILGQKVEFLVSFYNNEISEKSEIFDDQFSVERPDGSNFTLKIRSTKLEDSAMYFCASSEANRGANYGYTFGSGTRLTVV.

This clone was seen a handful of times. V is TRBV11-2 and J is TRBJ1-2; D is undetermined. CDR3 length: 14 residues. Germline-derived CDR1 and CDR2 are SGHAT and FQNNGV. V was shortened by 5 bases and J by 7 bases, with 17 bases between the two germline ends. The CDR3 here is CASSTPPHSSGYTF. CDR3 in DNA: TGTGCCAGCAGCACCCCTCCCCACAGCTCTGGCTACACCTTC.

J is TRBJ1-6 and V is TRBV30; unclear D gene. V shed 1 base and J shed 7 bases, with 2 bases lying between them. The CDR3 spans 11 residues. Germline assignment: CDR1 GTSNPN and CDR2 SVGIG (reference sequence). The CDR3 bases are TGTGCCTGGAGTGACAATTCACCCCTCCACTTT. Translated, it gives CAWSDNSPLHF.

This clone has just one count. The chain uses TRBV2 and TRBJ1-6; possibly TRBD1 for D (6 bases). V gave up 3 bases and J gave up 7 bases, with 10 bases separating them. Per germline, CDR1 SNHLY and CDR2 FYNNEI. This CDR3 is 14 amino acids long. The CDR3 region is CASSDGTLNSPLHF. CDR3 in DNA: TGTGCCAGCAGTGATGGGACACTCAATTCACCCCTCCACTTT.

This clone was seen only a few times. The chain has TRBV2 and TRBJ2-2; D is perhaps TRBD1 (6 bases). The CDR3 extends over 14 amino acids. With 4 bases removed from V and 1 base from J, the gap between germline ends came to 7 bases. CDR1 SNHLY and CDR2 FYNNEI come from the germline V gene. DNA for the CDR3: TGTGCCAGCAGTGGGGGACAGAACACCGGGGAGCTGTTTTTT. Translating it yields CASSGGQNTGELFF.

This clone was picked up one time. This rearrangement joins TRBV9 to TRBJ2-3; tentative D call: TRBD1 (5 bases). This CDR3 spans 18 amino acids. CDR1 and CDR2 (germline): SGDLS, YYNGEE. Trimming took off 0 bases at V and 2 bases at J, with 19 bases between the two ends. The CDR3 protein is CASSVGVSGAGDTDTQYF. In DNA form, the CDR3 reads TGTGCCAGCAGCGTAGGTGTTAGTGGGGCAGGCGACACAGATACGCAGTATTTT.